A single sample is the source of the 2 T cell receptor beta chains below, sequenced in a study of patients and donors after allogeneic stem cell transplantation. TCRdb re-derived calls from the RT-PCR reads in MiXCR, one entry per CDR3 protein. This sample has about 960,000 distinct CDR3 sequences, with roughly 18% found just once. The specimen was blood, either unsorted or a sorted T cell fraction (not recorded which). All receptors derive from a human donor who was either an allogeneic HSCT recipient or a stem cell or donor lymphocyte infusion donor (not recorded which). It is not recorded whose cells these are; they may come from a transplant donor.

The rearrangement joins TRBV9 to TRBJ1-2; 7 bases line up with TRBD1. V lost 0 bases and J lost 4; bases outside the gene matches: 6. The CDR3 spans 15 residues. CDR1 is SGDLS, CDR2 YYNGEE, per germline. The CDR3: CASSVEGQNLYGYTF. The CDR3 nucleotides are TGTGCCAGCAGCGTAGAGGGACAGAACCTCTATGGCTACACCTTC.

This clonotype was seen a handful of times. This chain uses TRBV20-1 with TRBJ2-7; 9 bases fit TRBD2. The CDR3 runs 14 residues. Trimming cost V 6 bases and J 3 bases; bases outside gene matches: 9. Germline CDR1 is DFQATT and CDR2 is SNEGSKA (reference sequence). Here the CDR3 DNA reads TGCAGTGCCAATCAGCGGGGGGCTTACTACGAGCAGTACTTC. Translated: CSANQRGAYYEQYF.